This passage covers 25 T cell receptor beta chains from one sample sequenced in a study of cytomegalovirus exposure and HLA in healthy donors. The primer mix had 60 Vbeta and 13 Jbeta primers. Produced via immunoSEQ multiplex PCR; TCRdb's table is partial and in-frame only. In the table there are over 150,000 clones, 65% to 85% of which are singletons. The specimen sequenced was PBMCs. The receptors come from a woman aged 25 to 45 in good health and CMV-seropositive.

The chain has TRBV4-1 and TRBJ1-4; 7 positions agree with TRBD1. With V trimmed by 2 bases and J by 10 bases, 13 bases remained unmatched. The CDR3 totals 16 residues. Per germline, CDR1 MGHRA and CDR2 YSYEKL. The CDR3 reads CASSQLLEGAQGKLFF. The CDR3 DNA follows: TGCGCCAGCAGCCAACTTTTAGAGGGGGCGCAGGGAAAACTGTTTTTT.

V gene TRBV25-1 combines with J gene TRBJ2-5, with 7 nucleotides matching TRBD1. The closer fit of TRBJ2-7 to the DNA end suggests the J call may be wrong. Germline-derived CDR1 and CDR2 are MGHDK and SYGVNS. The CDR3 loop spans 16 amino acids. The CDR3: CASSAKYRTGSYEQYF. CDR3 sequence (DNA): TGTGCCAGCAGTGCTAAGTACCGGACAGGCTCCTACGAGCAGTACTTC.

The chain has TRBV28 and TRBJ2-1; D gene ambiguous. Germline CDR1 and CDR2: MDHEN and SYDVKM. Trimming took off 11 bases at V and 3 bases at J, with 14 bases between the two ends. This CDR3 region has 13 residues. The CDR3 region is CAWSLSGYNEQFF. In DNA form, the CDR3 reads TGTGCCTGGTCGCTGTCGGGCTACAATGAGCAGTTCTTC.

CDR3 nucleotides: TGTGCCAGCAGCGTAGTAGGGGTGAATTCACCCCTCCACTTT. Encoded protein: CASSVVGVNSPLHF. The chain is built from TRBV9 and TRBJ1-6, with D possibly matching TRBD1 (5 bases). The CDR3 totals 14 residues. The germline V gene has CDR1 SGDLS and CDR2 YYNGEE. With 0 bases removed from V and 7 bases from J, the gap between germline ends came to 8 bases.

V usage is TRBV13 and J usage is TRBJ2-1; 7 positions match TRBD2. Germline-derived CDR1 and CDR2 are PRHDT and FYEKMQ (reference sequence). The V gene end was trimmed by 3 bases and the J gene end by 10 bases; junction bases not matched to a gene: 6. The CDR3 runs 13 residues. The CDR3: CASSFRGEEEQFF. CDR3 sequence (DNA): TGTGCCAGCAGCTTTCGGGGGGAGGAGGAGCAGTTCTTC. Complete variable domain (other parts from reference TRBV13 and TRBJ2-1): AAGVIQSPRHLIKEKRETATLKCYPIPRHDTVYWYQQGPGQDPQFLISFYEKMQSDKGSIPDRFSAQQFSDYHSELNMSSLELGDSALYFCASSFRGEEEQFFGPGTRLTVL.

This chain links TRBV7-6 with TRBJ2-5; perhaps TRBD2 as D (5 bases). This CDR3 has 13 residues. The ends were cut back, 4 bases at V and 4 bases at J, with 10 bases in the middle. CDR1 SGHVS and CDR2 FNYEAQ come from the germline V gene. DNA for the CDR3: TGTGCCAGCAGCTCACCCGGAGGAGAGACCCAGTACTTC. Translated, it gives CASSSPGGETQYF.

This clone was detected once. The genes are TRBV6-1 and TRBJ2-5; 7 bases line up with TRBD1. The V gene's germline CDR1 is MNHNS and CDR2 SASEGT. The CDR3 contains 16 residues. Germline trimming cut 1 base from V and 5 bases from J; bases unmatched to any gene: 10. The CDR3 protein is CASSEGGQVEGETQYF. The CDR3 bases are TGTGCCAGCAGTGAAGGTGGACAGGTCGAGGGGGAGACCCAGTACTTC.

The rearrangement joins TRBV5-1 to TRBJ1-4; D gene uncertain. The CDR3 extends over 16 amino acids. Germline CDR1 SGHRS, CDR2 YFSETQ. With 4 bases removed from V and 0 bases from J, the gap between germline ends came to 13 bases. The chain's CDR3 is CASSPMGPPTNEKLFF. The DNA of the CDR3 is TGCGCCAGCAGCCCCATGGGCCCTCCAACTAATGAAAAACTGTTTTTT.

CDR3 residues: CSVEDIRDSEAFF. The DNA of the CDR3 is TGCAGCGTTGAAGATATACGGGATAGTGAAGCTTTCTTT. The V call is TRBV29-1, the J call TRBJ1-1, with D uncertain. Germline V CDR1 and CDR2: SQVTM, ANQGSEA. V was shortened by 0 bases and J by 7 bases, with 12 bases between the two germline ends. The CDR3 consists of 13 residues.

J is TRBJ1-5 and V is TRBV7-2; D uncertain. Germline CDR1 is SGHTA and CDR2 is FQGNSA. V dropped 2 bases and J dropped 1 base, with 12 bases sitting between them. The CDR3 consists of 16 residues. In nucleotides, the CDR3 is TGTGCCAGCAGCTTACTCTCCCCCGGGAGCAATCAGCCCCAGCATTTT. Protein: CASSLLSPGSNQPQHF.

This clone was detected only once. J is TRBJ2-1 and V is TRBV7-2, with a weak D call TRBD2 (6 bases). V was pared by 3 bases and J by 5 bases, with 11 bases between. The germline CDR1 and CDR2 sequences are SGHTA and FQGNSA. The CDR3 extends over 14 amino acids. The CDR3 is CASSFRTTHNEQFF. The CDR3 coding sequence is TGTGCCAGCAGCTTCCGGACTACCCACAATGAGCAGTTCTTC.

The CDR3 sequence is CASSEYTNTGELFF. As DNA, the CDR3 is TGTGCCAGCAGTGAGTACACAAACACCGGGGAGCTGTTTTTT. The V and J genes are TRBV2 and TRBJ2-2; D is unclear. This CDR3 comprises 14 residues. Germline V gene sequence: CDR1 SNHLY, CDR2 FYNNEI. Trimming removed 3 bases from V and 2 bases from J, with 7 bases in between.

The chain employs TRBV4-3 and TRBJ2-6, with D perhaps TRBD1 (5 bases). Trimming shortened V by 2 bases and J by 0 bases, and 11 bases separated the two germline ends. The CDR3 totals 17 residues. Germline CDR1 is LGHNA and CDR2 is YSLEER. The CDR3 DNA reads TGCGCCAGCAGCCAATTGGAGCAGGGCTCTGGGGCCAACGTCCTGACTTTC. Translation: CASSQLEQGSGANVLTF.

This clone has a handful of counts. The gene calls are TRBV7-9 and TRBJ1-5; tentative D call: TRBD1 (5 bases). CDR1 SEHNR and CDR2 FQNEAQ come from the germline V gene (reference sequence). Trimming removed 1 base from V and 0 bases from J, with 7 bases in between. The CDR3 runs 15 residues. CDR3 nucleotides: TGTGCCAGCAGCTTAGGACAGAGTAGCAATCAGCCCCAGCATTTT. This encodes CASSLGQSSNQPQHF.

The table lists this clone with a count of one. The V gene is TRBV7-3, the J gene TRBJ2-1, with D perhaps TRBD2 (5 bases). V lost 6 bases and J 6 bases, leaving 18 bases between the germline ends. CDR3 size: 15 residues. Germline assignment: CDR1 SGHTA and CDR2 FQGTGA. CDR3 residues: CASRPGHFEGNEQFF. Here the CDR3 DNA reads TGTGCCAGCAGGCCTGGCCATTTTGAGGGCAATGAGCAGTTCTTC. The full variable domain, completed using reference TRBV7-3 and TRBJ2-1, is GAGVSQTPSNKVTEKGKYVELRCDPISGHTALYWYRQSLGQGPEFLIYFQGTGAADDSGLPNDRFFAVRPEGSVSTLKIQRTERGDSAVYLCASRPGHFEGNEQFFGPGTRLTVL.

V usage is TRBV6-6 and J usage is TRBJ2-2; 8 bases align to TRBD1. In germline, CDR1 is MNHNY, CDR2 SVGAGI (reference sequence). The J segment lost 7 bases and the V segment lost 7 bases, leaving 11 bases of the junction unmatched. The CDR3 covers 15 residues. The CDR3 spells CASTDARGRGGELFF. The CDR3 DNA follows: TGTGCCAGCACCGACGCCAGGGGGCGCGGCGGGGAGCTGTTTTTT.

The J gene is TRBJ1-4, the V gene TRBV18, with TRBD1 matching 8 bases. The CDR3 is 14 residues long. Germline V lookup: CDR1 KGHSH, CDR2 LQKENI. Unmatched junction bases numbered 7, after V lost 6 bases and J lost 7 bases. The CDR3 loop is CASSPGTGGEKLFF. The CDR3 DNA reads TGTGCCAGCTCCCCAGGGACAGGCGGTGAAAAACTGTTTTTT.

The rearrangement links TRBV7-2 to TRBJ2-4; TRBD2 might be the D (5 bases). Germline CDR1 reads SGHTA; CDR2 reads FQGNSA. Deletions cut 5 bases from V and 0 bases from J, with 11 bases between. The CDR3 runs 15 residues. The CDR3 protein is CASSRLGLAKNIQYF. Here the CDR3 DNA reads TGTGCCAGCAGCCGGCTAGGACTAGCCAAAAACATTCAGTACTTC.

The chain uses TRBV14 and TRBJ2-7; 12 bases fit TRBD2. CDR1 and CDR2 from the germline V gene are SGHDN and FVKESK. J lost 5 bases, V lost 0 bases, and 8 bases had no gene match. CDR3 size: 17 residues. The CDR3 DNA sequence: TGTGCCAGCAGCCAAGAGACCCTAGCGGGGGGGCGCCACGAGCAGTACTTC. Protein sequence: CASSQETLAGGRHEQYF. The full variable domain, its missing parts supplied by reference TRBV14 and TRBJ2-7, is EAGVTQFPSHSVIEKGQTVTLRCDPISGHDNLYWYRRVMGKEIKFLLHFVKESKQDESGMPNNRFLAERTGGTYSTLKVQPAELEDSGVYFCASSQETLAGGRHEQYFGPGTRLTVT.

This sequence joins TRBV2 and TRBJ1-2; D call uncertain. Trimming left V 4 bases short and J 1 base short, with 7 bases between. Germline CDR1 and CDR2: SNHLY and FYNNEI. This CDR3 comprises 13 residues. The CDR3 DNA reads TGTGCCAGCAGTGTAGAGGTTAACTATGGCTACACCTTC. Protein product: CASSVEVNYGYTF.

This clone was detected once. At one end the junction does not follow the germline gene, possibly because of a read error. The V gene is TRBV7-9, the J gene TRBJ1-2; D remains unclear. There are 15 residues in the CDR3. Germline lookup yields CDR1 SEHNR and CDR2 FQNEAQ (reference sequence). Here the CDR3 reads CSSSLTSAAAYGYTF. In DNA, the CDR3 is TGTTCCAGCAGCTTAACGTCCGCGGCAGCTTATGGCTACACCTTC.

This chain connects TRBV7-2 to TRBJ2-2; 9 positions match TRBD1. V gave up 5 bases and J gave up 3 bases; unmatched junction bases: 4. This CDR3 is built from 15 residues. The germline V gene encodes CDR1 SGHTA and CDR2 FQGNSA. CDR3 sequence reads: CASSHRDRDTGELFF. The CDR3 DNA reads as TGTGCCAGCAGCCACCGGGACAGGGACACCGGGGAGCTGTTTTTT.

The V and J genes are TRBV2 and TRBJ2-2; 8 bases line up with TRBD2. The J segment lost 0 bases and the V segment lost 5 bases, leaving 5 bases of the junction unmatched. The V gene's germline CDR1 is SNHLY and CDR2 FYNNEI. This CDR3 has 16 residues. The CDR3 DNA sequence: TGTGCCAGCAGTAACTACGGGGGGGCGAACACCGGGGAGCTGTTTTTT. It encodes CASSNYGGANTGELFF.

Here the CDR3 reads CAWTLDRGTEAFF. The CDR3 DNA reads TGTGCCTGGACCCTCGACAGGGGCACTGAAGCTTTCTTT. The V call is TRBV30, the J call TRBJ1-1; 8 bases align to TRBD1. The CDR3 contains 13 residues. V was pared by 4 bases and J by 4 bases, with 5 bases of the junction left unmatched. Germline V gene sequence: CDR1 GTSNPN, CDR2 SVGIG (reference sequence).

This rearrangement joins TRBV29-1 to TRBJ1-1; 12 nucleotides match TRBD1. The CDR3 contains 13 residues. V gave up 4 bases and J gave up 7 bases; unmatched junction bases: 4. Germline V gene sequence: CDR1 SQVTM, CDR2 ANQGSEA. The CDR3 here is CSVVGQGAIEAFF. The CDR3 DNA is TGCAGCGTTGTGGGACAGGGGGCGATTGAAGCTTTCTTT. The full variable domain, completed using reference TRBV29-1 and TRBJ1-1, is SAVISQKPSRDICQRGTSLTIQCQVDSQVTMMFWYRQQPGQSLTLIATANQGSEATYESGFVIDKFPISRPNLTFSTLTVSNMSPEDSSIYLCSVVGQGAIEAFFGQGTRLTVV.